The 30 T cell receptor beta chains below all came from one sample that was sequenced in a study of blood T cell repertoires in COVID-19. Sequenced by immunoSEQ multiplex PCR; TCRdb stores in-frame clones only, minus some. Altogether 200,000 to 300,000 clones are present, about 85% being singletons, with the ten largest covering less than 5%. Input material: peripheral blood. The source is a man aged 55 to 70 with acute or convalescent COVID-19.

This chain joins TRBV3-1 (or the pseudogene TRBV3-2) and TRBJ2-4; no clear D gene. V was trimmed by 0 bases and J by 1 base, leaving 10 bases between them. The germline V gene encodes CDR1 LGHDT and CDR2 YNNKEL (reference sequence). This CDR3 region has 16 residues. The CDR3 is CASSQDHWAAKNIQYF. In DNA form, the CDR3 reads TGTGCCAGCAGCCAAGATCACTGGGCCGCCAAAAACATTCAGTACTTC.

CDR3 loop: CASSGRLAGGSTDTQYF. The CDR3 coding sequence is TGTGCCAGCAGCGGACGACTAGCGGGGGGCAGCACAGATACGCAGTATTTT. J is TRBJ2-3 and V is TRBV7-2; 13 positions match TRBD2. V shed 5 bases and J 0 bases; nucleotides not matched to a gene: 5. Germline-derived CDR1 and CDR2 are SGHTA and FQGNSA. CDR3 length: 17 amino acids.

CDR3 DNA: TGTGCCAGCAGCGTAGCCCCAGATGGCACAGATACGCAGTATTTT. Translation gives CASSVAPDGTDTQYF. This chain uses TRBV9 with TRBJ2-3; D is unclear. Germline V gene lookup returns CDR1 SGDLS and CDR2 YYNGEE. The V end lost 0 bases, the J end lost 1 base, and 9 bases lay between the germline ends. There are 15 residues in the CDR3.

The chain is built from TRBV27 and TRBJ2-2; TRBD2 agrees at 8 bases. Germline-derived CDR1 and CDR2 are MNHEY and SMNVEV (reference sequence). The CDR3 is 14 amino acids. V gave up 7 bases and J gave up 2 bases; unmatched junction bases: 3. CDR3 protein: CASTGLANTGELFF. The CDR3, as DNA: TGTGCCAGCACTGGACTAGCAAACACCGGGGAGCTGTTTTTT.

The chain is built from TRBV5-1 and TRBJ2-3, with 16 bases identical to TRBD2. CDR3 length equals 18 residues. Trimming cost V 4 bases and J 3 bases; bases outside gene matches: 8. The V gene's germline CDR1 is SGHRS and CDR2 YFSETQ. The chain's CDR3 is CASSKGTSGRVRTDTQYF. CDR3 coding DNA: TGCGCCAGCAGCAAAGGGACTAGCGGGAGGGTGAGGACAGATACGCAGTATTTT. The whole variable domain, filled in from reference TRBV5-1 and TRBJ2-3, reads KAGVTQTPRYLIKTRGQQVTLSCSPISGHRSVSWYQQTPGQGLQFLFEYFSETQRNKGNFPGRFSGRQFSNSRSEMNVSTLELGDSALYLCASSKGTSGRVRTDTQYFGPGTRLTVL.

The rearrangement links TRBV5-1 to TRBJ1-1; D unclear. This CDR3 spans 14 amino acids. Deletions cut 4 bases from V and 1 base from J, with 11 bases between. Per the germline V gene, CDR1 is SGHRS and CDR2 is YFSETQ. CDR3 bases: TGCGCCAGCAGCCCCTCAACTCCGAACACTGAAGCTTTCTTT. Translated, it gives CASSPSTPNTEAFF.

V and J are TRBV19 and TRBJ2-4; 11 bases are shared with TRBD2. CDR3 length: 14 amino acids. CDR1 is LNHDA, CDR2 SQIVND, per germline (reference sequence). The J segment lost 1 base and the V segment lost 9 bases, leaving 2 bases of the junction unmatched. The CDR3: CASLAGGAKNIQYF. The CDR3 DNA reads as TGTGCCAGCCTAGCGGGGGGCGCCAAAAACATTCAGTACTTC.

The chain recombines TRBV11-2 with TRBJ2-4; TRBD2 aligns across 7 bases. This CDR3 has 16 residues. Looked up from germline, CDR1 is SGHAT and CDR2 is FQNNGV. The ends lost 2 bases at V and 9 bases at J; junction bases unmatched: 13. The CDR3 reads CASSLNPAGPQSIQYF. Written as DNA, the CDR3 is TGTGCCAGCAGCTTAAACCCAGCGGGACCTCAAAGCATTCAGTACTTC.

This sequence joins TRBV18 and TRBJ1-3; D gene uncertain. CDR1 KGHSH and CDR2 LQKENI come from the germline V gene. The V and J ends lost 1 base and 1 base respectively, with 11 bases between them. This CDR3 region has 16 residues. The CDR3 region has the DNA TGTGCCAGCTCACCACTCTTGGCCCGATCTGGAAACACCATATATTTT. It yields the protein CASSPLLARSGNTIYF.

The chain couples TRBV23-1 to TRBJ2-1, with TRBD2 matching 13 bases. TRBV23-1 is known as an ORF, though its function is uncertain. This CDR3 region has 19 residues. V trimming: 3 bases; J trimming: 0 bases; junction bases outside the gene matches: 8. CDR3 coding DNA: TGCGCCAGCAGTCACCCGGGACTAGCGGGACCCCGCTCCTACAATGAGCAGTTCTTC. This codes for CASSHPGLAGPRSYNEQFF.

The chain is built from TRBV4-3 and TRBJ2-7, with 8 bases identical to TRBD2. Germline CDR1 LGHNA, CDR2 YSLEER. The CDR3 spans 15 residues. Trimming removed 0 bases from V and 4 bases from J; junction bases left unmatched: 5. The CDR3 bases are TGCGCCAGCAGCCAAGATTACGGACTAGCTTACGAGCAGTACTTC. This encodes CASSQDYGLAYEQYF.

The CDR3 sequence: CASSPGQGWGTDTQYF. The CDR3 DNA is TGCGCCAGCAGCCCCGGACAGGGTTGGGGCACAGATACGCAGTATTTT. The chain combines TRBV5-1 with TRBJ2-3, with 8 bases identical to TRBD1. V was pared by 4 bases and J by 1 base, with 8 bases of the junction left unmatched. CDR3 length: 16 residues. CDR1 and CDR2 (germline): SGHRS, YFSETQ.

The chain carries TRBV5-8 and TRBJ2-5; 8 positions match TRBD2. CDR1 is SGHTS, CDR2 YDEGEE, per germline. The CDR3 is made up of 14 amino acids. With V trimmed by 4 bases and J by 2 bases, 4 bases remained unmatched. This CDR3 is CASSRLAQQETQYF. The CDR3 DNA follows: TGTGCCAGCAGCAGACTAGCGCAACAAGAGACCCAGTACTTC.

This sequence joins TRBV27 and TRBJ2-3; perhaps TRBD1 as D (5 bases). CDR1 and CDR2 from the germline V gene are MNHEY and SMNVEV (reference sequence). This CDR3 is 17 amino acids long. Deletions cut 3 bases from V and 0 bases from J, with 16 bases between. The CDR3 bases are TGTGCCAGCAGTTTGGGGCAGATCCCCACTAGCACAGATACGCAGTATTTT. Translating it yields CASSLGQIPTSTDTQYF.

The V call is TRBV6-5, the J call TRBJ2-3; D is uncertain. CDR1 is MNHEY and CDR2 is SVGAGI in the germline V gene. The CDR3 extends over 15 amino acids. The germline V and J ends were trimmed by 0 bases and 3 bases, with 10 bases remaining between them. This chain's CDR3 is CASSYSEFVTDTQYF. CDR3 bases: TGTGCCAGCAGTTACTCGGAGTTTGTAACAGATACGCAGTATTTT.

This chain uses TRBV10-3 with TRBJ1-5; TRBD1 matches at 7 bases. Germline assignment: CDR1 ENHRY and CDR2 SYGVKD. Trimming took 6 bases from V and 3 from J; bases not matched to a gene: 2. The length of the CDR3 is 13 residues. CDR3 DNA: TGTGCCATCAGAGGGACAGACAATCAGCCCCAGCATTTT. It codes for CAIRGTDNQPQHF.

As to this clone: Other DNA sequences in the sample encode the same CDR3. The V call is TRBV18, the J call TRBJ2-3; D is ambiguous. Germline V gene lookup returns CDR1 KGHSH and CDR2 LQKENI. Trimming removed 0 bases at V and 0 bases at J, with 4 bases between. This CDR3 region has 14 residues. CDR3: CASSPPGSTDTQYF. CDR3 nucleotides: TGTGCCAGCTCACCACCGGGCAGCACAGATACGCAGTATTTT.

The chain is built from TRBV30 and TRBJ1-5; 9 bases are a match to TRBD1. The CDR3 sequence is 13 residues long. The germline gives CDR1 GTSNPN, CDR2 SVGIG (reference sequence). J was trimmed by 7 bases and V by 3 bases; bases with no gene match: 4. In nucleotides, the CDR3 is TGTGCCTGGAGAGGACAGGGGTTGCAGCCCCAGCATTTT. Translating it yields CAWRGQGLQPQHF.

The gene calls are TRBV6-6 and TRBJ1-1; no definite D call. Germline V lookup: CDR1 MNHNY, CDR2 SVGAGI (reference sequence). This CDR3 is 13 amino acids long. Trimming took 2 bases from V and 4 from J, leaving 8 bases between them. CDR3 in DNA: TGTGCCAGCAGTTACGATTCGAGCACTGAAGCTTTCTTT. Translated, it gives CASSYDSSTEAFF.

The chain combines TRBV7-9 with TRBJ2-1; D perhaps matches TRBD2 (5 bases). V was shortened by 0 bases and J by 15 bases, with 12 bases between the two germline ends. CDR3 size: 12 residues. In germline, CDR1 is SEHNR, CDR2 FQNEAQ (reference sequence). The CDR3 coding sequence is TGTGCCAGCAGCTTAGCGGGAACTAGACTGTTCTTC. It specifies CASSLAGTRLFF.

The rearrangement links TRBV27 to TRBJ2-5; a possible D gene is TRBD2 (6 bases). Trimming left V 5 bases short and J 0 bases short, with 19 bases between. The CDR3 is made up of 17 amino acids. Germline CDR1 reads MNHEY; CDR2 reads SMNVEV (reference sequence). CDR3 loop: CASSPGMRGGYQETQYF. CDR3 sequence (DNA): TGTGCCAGCAGTCCCGGGATGCGGGGCGGCTACCAAGAGACCCAGTACTTC.

The chain uses TRBV9 and TRBJ2-1; D uncertain. V was cut by 2 bases and J by 0 bases, with 9 bases left in between. CDR3 size: 15 residues. Germline V gives CDR1 SGDLS, CDR2 YYNGEE. The CDR3 here is CASSVAISSYNEQFF. The CDR3 DNA reads TGTGCCAGCAGCGTTGCAATTAGCTCCTACAATGAGCAGTTCTTC.

This sequence joins TRBV13 and TRBJ2-1; possibly TRBD1 for D (6 bases). CDR1 is PRHDT and CDR2 is FYEKMQ in the germline V gene (reference sequence). The germline V and J ends were trimmed by 1 base and 10 bases, with 14 bases remaining between them. CDR3 length: 14 amino acids. The CDR3 DNA follows: TGTGCCAGCAGCTTAGACAGGGCGGTAGGGGAGCAGTTCTTC. This sequence encodes CASSLDRAVGEQFF.

The chain links TRBV18 to TRBJ2-7; 8 positions match TRBD1. This CDR3 has 14 amino acids. In germline, CDR1 is KGHSH, CDR2 LQKENI. V trimming: 6 bases; J trimming: 2 bases; junction bases outside the gene matches: 6. This CDR3 reads CASSLRDRTYEQYF. The CDR3 DNA reads as TGTGCCAGCTCGCTCCGGGACAGGACCTACGAGCAGTACTTC.

V and J are TRBV5-4 and TRBJ2-1, with TRBD2 identical over 11 bases. The CDR3 runs 15 residues. Trimming at V came to 0 bases and at J to 5 bases, leaving 1 base not matched to a gene. Per germline, CDR1 SGHNT and CDR2 YYREEE (reference sequence). This CDR3 reads CASSLVAGGDNEQFF. Here the CDR3 DNA reads TGTGCCAGCAGCTTGGTAGCGGGAGGGGACAATGAGCAGTTCTTC. The full variable domain, with the rest looked up from reference TRBV5-4 and TRBJ2-1, is ETGVTQSPTHLIKTRGQQVTLRCSSQSGHNTVSWYQQALGQGPQFIFQYYREEENGRGNFPPRFSGLQFPNYSSELNVNALELDDSALYLCASSLVAGGDNEQFFGPGTRLTVL.

The chain combines TRBV29-1 with TRBJ1-1, with 7 bases that match TRBD1. The CDR3 covers 14 residues. After removal of 8 bases from V and 0 bases from J, the junction contained 9 bases not matched to a gene. CDR1 and CDR2 from the germline V gene are SQVTM and ANQGSEA. CDR3 sequence (DNA): TGCAGCTTCCGGACAGGTGATTTGAACACTGAAGCTTTCTTT. As protein: CSFRTGDLNTEAFF.

The J gene is TRBJ1-5, the V gene TRBV19, with D possibly TRBD1 on 6 matching bases. V was clipped by 5 bases and J by 1 base, with 15 bases between them. Germline lookup yields CDR1 LNHDA and CDR2 SQIVND (reference sequence). The CDR3 contains 16 residues. CDR3 sequence: CASSPTLGTSNQPQHF. CDR3 DNA sequence: TGTGCCAGTAGTCCGACCCTGGGGACAAGCAATCAGCCCCAGCATTTT.

The chain's CDR3 is CASSKKAGSSGAVPGANVLTF. DNA for the CDR3: TGTGCCAGCAGCAAAAAGGCCGGATCTAGCGGCGCGGTACCTGGGGCCAACGTCCTGACTTTC. The genes are TRBV21-1 and TRBJ2-6; the table names TRBD2, a call not compared with the DNA. TRBV21-1 is designated a pseudogene. The CDR3 extends over 21 amino acids.

The chain joins TRBV9 to TRBJ2-1; D is unclear. Germline V gene data show CDR1 as SGDLS and CDR2 as YYNGEE. The CDR3 is made up of 15 amino acids. V was cut by 0 bases and J by 9 bases, with 16 bases left in between. In DNA form, the CDR3 reads TGTGCCAGCAGCGTAGATGGTTACAGTTTAAGTGAGCAGTTCTTC. Protein sequence: CASSVDGYSLSEQFF.

Here the CDR3 DNA reads TGTGCCATCAGTGATCAAGCGGGAGCCAAAAACATTCAGTACTTC. The encoded protein is CAISDQAGAKNIQYF. This sequence joins TRBV10-3 and TRBJ2-4; D is perhaps TRBD2 (6 bases). The V end was cut by 3 bases, the J end by 0 bases, with 9 bases between. This CDR3 comprises 15 residues. Looked up from germline, CDR1 is ENHRY and CDR2 is SYGVKD.